This T cell receptor (beta chain) was sequenced during a study of blood T cell repertoires in COVID-19. The overall study: Sites in the United States, Italy and Spain provided acute and convalescent COVID-19 samples.

Germline-derived CDR1 and CDR2 are SGDLS and YYNGEE. The CDR3 runs to 15 residues. V lost 3 bases and J lost 4; bases outside the gene matches: 9. Libraries were prepared by immunoSEQ multiplex PCR; TCRdb keeps only in-frame clonotypes and omits some of them. In the table there are roughly 310,000 clones, around 90% of which are singletons. This clonotype originated in a woman aged 30 to 39 with COVID-19, enrolled during active disease. What was sequenced was peripheral blood. V usage is TRBV9 and J usage is TRBJ1-2; 7 bases are shared with TRBD1. The CDR3 protein is CASSEGDSHSYGYTF. The CDR3, as DNA: TGTGCCAGCAGCGAAGGGGACAGCCATTCCTATGGCTACACCTTC.